This T cell receptor beta chain was recorded in a study of beta chain features in type 1 diabetes. TCRB transcripts that were expressed got sequenced, as all of the isolated RNA had been reverse transcribed. The table came from immunoSEQ multiplex PCR; TCRdb's copy has only in-frame clones and leaves some out. The top ten clones hold about 0.06% of a sample with hundreds of thousands of clones, approximately 31% of them seen once. The CDR3 is 12 residues long. With 3 bases removed from V and 11 bases from J, the gap between germline ends came to 13 bases. Germline CDR1 MGHDK, CDR2 SYGVNS. The receptor was isolated from a man aged 18-30 years in good health. Sequencing input: naive CD4+ T cells from blood. This chain connects TRBV25-1 to TRBJ1-1; D is undetermined. As DNA, the CDR3 is TGTGCCAGCAGTGATGGCCCAGTCAAGGCTTTCTTT. The encoded protein is CASSDGPVKAFF.